This T cell receptor beta chain emerged from a study of blood T cell repertoires in COVID-19. Turning to the study itself: Samples came from the United States, Italy and Spain, spanning acute and convalescent COVID-19. PBMCs, B-cell-depleted T cells, or T cells provided the cDNA or gDNA that made up the material.

The V and J ends lost 4 bases and 7 bases respectively, with 17 bases between them. Germline loops: CDR1 SGHDT, CDR2 YYEEEE. The CDR3 length is 15 residues. This clone was detected only once. As originally analysed: Counts of nucleated cells, estimated from reference gene primer amplification, were obtained. Sequencing was performed with immunoSEQ multiplex PCR; in TCRdb, only in-frame clones are kept and a portion is missing. That table supplies the V and J calls and clone size; D and trimming were determined from the DNA. The sample carries almost 50,000 clones, about 63% recorded once. The source material was peripheral blood. The chain joins TRBV5-6 to TRBJ1-4, with a weak D call TRBD1 (6 bases). This clonotype originated in a woman aged 70-85 years with acute or convalescent COVID-19. The CDR3 is CASSLADSFSEKLFF. In DNA, the CDR3 is TGTGCCAGCAGCCTCGCGGACAGTTTTTCTGAAAAACTGTTTTTT. The variable domain in full, with the rest retrieved from reference TRBV5-6 and TRBJ1-4, is DAGVTQSPTHLIKTRGQQVTLRCSPKSGHDTVSWYQQALGQGPQFIFQYYEEEERQRGNFPDRFSGHQFPNYSSELNVNALLLGDSALYLCASSLADSFSEKLFFGSGTQLSVL.